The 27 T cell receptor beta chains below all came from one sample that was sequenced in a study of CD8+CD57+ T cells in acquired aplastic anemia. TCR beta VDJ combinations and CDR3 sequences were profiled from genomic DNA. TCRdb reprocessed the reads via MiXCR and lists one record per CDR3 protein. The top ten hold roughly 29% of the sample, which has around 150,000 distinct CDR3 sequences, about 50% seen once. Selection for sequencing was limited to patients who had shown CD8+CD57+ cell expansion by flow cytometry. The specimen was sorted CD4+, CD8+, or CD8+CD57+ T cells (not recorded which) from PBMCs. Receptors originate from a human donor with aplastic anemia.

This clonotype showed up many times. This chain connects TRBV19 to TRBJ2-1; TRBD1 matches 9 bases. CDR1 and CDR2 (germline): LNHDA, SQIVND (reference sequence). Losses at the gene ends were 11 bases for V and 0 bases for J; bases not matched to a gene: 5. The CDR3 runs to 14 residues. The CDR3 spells CASRDRASYNEQFF. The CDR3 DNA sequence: TGTGCCTCTAGGGACAGGGCCTCCTACAATGAGCAGTTCTTC.

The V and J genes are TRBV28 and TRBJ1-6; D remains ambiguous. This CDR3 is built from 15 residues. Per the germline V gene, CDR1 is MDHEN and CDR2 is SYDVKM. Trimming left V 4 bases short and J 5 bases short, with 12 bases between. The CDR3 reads CASSSTGQDNSPLHF. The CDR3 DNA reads TGTGCCAGCAGTTCCACCGGGCAGGATAATTCACCCCTCCACTTT.

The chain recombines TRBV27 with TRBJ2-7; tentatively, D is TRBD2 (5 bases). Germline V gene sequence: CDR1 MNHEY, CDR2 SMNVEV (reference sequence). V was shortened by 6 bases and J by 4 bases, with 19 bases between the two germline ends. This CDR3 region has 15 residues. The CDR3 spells CASSRTFPGVYEQYF. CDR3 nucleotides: TGTGCCAGCAGCCGCACATTCCCCGGGGTTTACGAGCAGTACTTC.

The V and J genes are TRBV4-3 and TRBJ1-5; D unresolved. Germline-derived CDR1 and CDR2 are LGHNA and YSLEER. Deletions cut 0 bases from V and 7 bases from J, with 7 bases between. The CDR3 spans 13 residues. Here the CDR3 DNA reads TGCGCCAGCAGCCAAGATCGCGGACAGCCCCAGCATTTT. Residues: CASSQDRGQPQHF.

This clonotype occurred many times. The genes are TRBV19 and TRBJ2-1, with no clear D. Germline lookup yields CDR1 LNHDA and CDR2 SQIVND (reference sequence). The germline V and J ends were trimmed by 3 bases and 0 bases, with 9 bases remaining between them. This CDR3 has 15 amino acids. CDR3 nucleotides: TGTGCCAGTAGTATTGACCAGAGCTCCTACAATGAGCAGTTCTTC. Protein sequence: CASSIDQSSYNEQFF.

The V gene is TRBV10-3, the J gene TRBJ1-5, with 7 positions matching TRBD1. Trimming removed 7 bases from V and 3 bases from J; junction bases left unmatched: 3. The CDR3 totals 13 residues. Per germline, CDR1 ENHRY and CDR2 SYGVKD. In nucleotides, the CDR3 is TGTGCCATCATGGGACAGCTCAATCAGCCCCAGCATTTT. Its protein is CAIMGQLNQPQHF.

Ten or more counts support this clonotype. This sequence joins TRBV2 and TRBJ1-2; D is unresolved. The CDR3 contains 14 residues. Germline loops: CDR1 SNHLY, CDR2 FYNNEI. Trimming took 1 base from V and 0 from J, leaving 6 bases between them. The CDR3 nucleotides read TGTGCCAGCAGTGAAGGGAGAGCTAACTATGGCTACACCTTC. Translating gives CASSEGRANYGYTF.

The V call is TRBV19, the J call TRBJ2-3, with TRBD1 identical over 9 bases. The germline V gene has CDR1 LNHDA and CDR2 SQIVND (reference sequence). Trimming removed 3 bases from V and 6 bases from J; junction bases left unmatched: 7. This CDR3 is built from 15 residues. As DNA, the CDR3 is TGTGCCAGTAGTATTTTCGGGACAGGGTGGGATACGCAGTATTTT. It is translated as CASSIFGTGWDTQYF.

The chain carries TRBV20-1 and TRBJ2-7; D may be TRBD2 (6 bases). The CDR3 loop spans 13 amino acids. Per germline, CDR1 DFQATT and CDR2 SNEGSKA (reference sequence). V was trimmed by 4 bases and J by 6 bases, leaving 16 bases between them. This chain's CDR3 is CSAKRPGASEQYF. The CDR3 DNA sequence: TGCAGTGCTAAGCGTCCGGGAGCTAGCGAGCAGTACTTC.

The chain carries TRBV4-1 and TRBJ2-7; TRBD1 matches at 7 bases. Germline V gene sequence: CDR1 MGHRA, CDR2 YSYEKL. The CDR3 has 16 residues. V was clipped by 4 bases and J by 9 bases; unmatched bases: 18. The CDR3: CASSLTTGIEYVGQYF. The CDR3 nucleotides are TGCGCCAGCAGCCTTACGACAGGGATCGAATACGTTGGGCAGTACTTC.

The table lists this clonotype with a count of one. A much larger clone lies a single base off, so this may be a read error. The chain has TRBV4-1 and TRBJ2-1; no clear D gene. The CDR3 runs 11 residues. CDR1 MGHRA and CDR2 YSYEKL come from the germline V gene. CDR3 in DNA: TGCGCCAGCAGCCAGAACAATGAGCGGTTCTTC. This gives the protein CASSQNNERFF.

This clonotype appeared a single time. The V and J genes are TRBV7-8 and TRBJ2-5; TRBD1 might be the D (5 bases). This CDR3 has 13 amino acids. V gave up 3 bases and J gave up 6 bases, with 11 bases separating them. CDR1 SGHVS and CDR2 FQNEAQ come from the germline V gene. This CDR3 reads CASSLTAEQTQYF. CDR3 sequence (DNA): TGTGCCAGCAGCTTGACAGCCGAACAGACCCAGTACTTC.

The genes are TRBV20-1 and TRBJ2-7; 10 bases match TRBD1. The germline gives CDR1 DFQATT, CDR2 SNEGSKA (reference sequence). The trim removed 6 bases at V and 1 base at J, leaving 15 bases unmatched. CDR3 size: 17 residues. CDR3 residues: CSANGRDRGPSSYEQYF. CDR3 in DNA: TGCAGTGCGAACGGACGGGACAGGGGACCGTCTTCCTACGAGCAGTACTTC.

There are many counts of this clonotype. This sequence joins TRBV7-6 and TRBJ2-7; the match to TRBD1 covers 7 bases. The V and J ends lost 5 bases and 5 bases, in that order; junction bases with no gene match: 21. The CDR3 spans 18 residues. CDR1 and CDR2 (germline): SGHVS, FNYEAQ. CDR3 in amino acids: CASSPEGDSNIWGHEQYF. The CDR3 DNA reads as TGTGCCAGCAGCCCAGAGGGGGACAGTAATATCTGGGGCCACGAGCAGTACTTC.

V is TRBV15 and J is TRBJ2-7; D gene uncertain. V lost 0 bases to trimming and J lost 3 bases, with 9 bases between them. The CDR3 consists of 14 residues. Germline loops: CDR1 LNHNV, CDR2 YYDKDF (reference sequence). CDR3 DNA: TGTGCCACCAGCAGAGATATACCAGGCTACGAGCAGTACTTC. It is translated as CATSRDIPGYEQYF.

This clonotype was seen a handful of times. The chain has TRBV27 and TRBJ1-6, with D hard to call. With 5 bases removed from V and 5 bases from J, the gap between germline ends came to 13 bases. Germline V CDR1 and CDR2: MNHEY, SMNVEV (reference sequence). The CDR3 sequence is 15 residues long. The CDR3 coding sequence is TGTGCCAGCAGTCCGTCGGTTGGCAATAATTCACCCCTCCACTTT. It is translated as CASSPSVGNNSPLHF.

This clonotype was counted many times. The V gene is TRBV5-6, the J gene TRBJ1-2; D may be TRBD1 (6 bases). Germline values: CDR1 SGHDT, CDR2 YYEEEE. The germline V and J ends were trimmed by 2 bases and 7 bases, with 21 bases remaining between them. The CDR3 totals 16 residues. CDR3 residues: CASSLDRMGGRGGYTF. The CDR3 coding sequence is TGTGCCAGCAGCTTAGACCGGATGGGGGGGCGCGGTGGCTACACCTTC.

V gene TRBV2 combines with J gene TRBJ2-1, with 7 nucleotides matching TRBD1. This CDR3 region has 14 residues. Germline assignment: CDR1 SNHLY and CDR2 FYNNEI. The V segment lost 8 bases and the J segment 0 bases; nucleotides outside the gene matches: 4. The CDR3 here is CASGRQGSYNEQFF. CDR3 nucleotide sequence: TGTGCCAGCGGGAGACAGGGCTCCTACAATGAGCAGTTCTTC.

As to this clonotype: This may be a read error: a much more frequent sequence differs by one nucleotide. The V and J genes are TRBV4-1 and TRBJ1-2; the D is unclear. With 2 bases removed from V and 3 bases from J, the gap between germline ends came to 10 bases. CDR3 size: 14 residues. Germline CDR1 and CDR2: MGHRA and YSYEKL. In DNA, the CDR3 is TGCGCCAGCAGCCAAAGACCGGGTGACTATGGCTACACCTTC. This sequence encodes CASSQRPGDYGYTF.

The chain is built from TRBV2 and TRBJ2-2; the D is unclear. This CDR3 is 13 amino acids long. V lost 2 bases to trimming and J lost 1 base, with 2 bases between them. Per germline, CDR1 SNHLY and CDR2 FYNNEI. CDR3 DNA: TGTGCCAGCAGTGAACAGAACACCGGGGAGCTGTTTTTT. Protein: CASSEQNTGELFF.

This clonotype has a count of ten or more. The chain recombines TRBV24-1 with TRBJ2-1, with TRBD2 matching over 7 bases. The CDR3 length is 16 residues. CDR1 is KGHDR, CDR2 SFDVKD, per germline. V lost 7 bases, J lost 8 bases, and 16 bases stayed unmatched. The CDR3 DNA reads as TGTGCCACCAGATCTAGCGGTAAGTCCCAATTCGATGAGCAGTTCTTC. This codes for CATRSSGKSQFDEQFF.

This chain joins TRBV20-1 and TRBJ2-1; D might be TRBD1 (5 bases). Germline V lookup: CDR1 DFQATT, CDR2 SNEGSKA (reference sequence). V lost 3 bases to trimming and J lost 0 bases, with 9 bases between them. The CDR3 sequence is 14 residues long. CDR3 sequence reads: CSASSGASYNEQFF. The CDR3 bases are TGCAGTGCTAGCTCTGGGGCCTCCTACAATGAGCAGTTCTTC.

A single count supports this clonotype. This CDR3 is CASLAGIYSYEQYF. In nucleotides, the CDR3 is TGTGCCAGCTTGGCCGGGATCTACTCCTACGAGCAGTACTTC. This rearrangement joins TRBV6-1 to TRBJ2-7; possibly TRBD2 for D (5 bases). The germline V and J ends were trimmed by 8 bases and 0 bases, with 14 bases remaining between them. Looked up from germline, CDR1 is MNHNS and CDR2 is SASEGT. The CDR3 has 14 amino acids.

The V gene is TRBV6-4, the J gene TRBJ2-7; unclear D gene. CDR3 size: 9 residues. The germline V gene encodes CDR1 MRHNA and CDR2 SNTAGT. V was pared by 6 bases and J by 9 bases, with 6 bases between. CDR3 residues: CASSAGQYF. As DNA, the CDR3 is TGTGCCAGCAGCGCAGGGCAGTACTTC.

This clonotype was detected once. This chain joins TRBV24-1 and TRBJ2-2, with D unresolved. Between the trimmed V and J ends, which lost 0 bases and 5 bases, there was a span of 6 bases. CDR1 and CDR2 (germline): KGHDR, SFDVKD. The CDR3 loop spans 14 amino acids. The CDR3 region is CATSDLSETGELFF. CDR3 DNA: TGTGCCACCAGTGATTTGTCGGAAACCGGGGAGCTGTTTTTT.

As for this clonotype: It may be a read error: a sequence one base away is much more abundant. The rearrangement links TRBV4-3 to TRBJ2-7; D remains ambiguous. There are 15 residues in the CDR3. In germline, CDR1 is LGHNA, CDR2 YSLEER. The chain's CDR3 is CASSQDIESSYGQYF. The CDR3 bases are TGCGCCAGCAGCCAAGATATAGAGAGCTCCTACGGGCAGTACTTC.

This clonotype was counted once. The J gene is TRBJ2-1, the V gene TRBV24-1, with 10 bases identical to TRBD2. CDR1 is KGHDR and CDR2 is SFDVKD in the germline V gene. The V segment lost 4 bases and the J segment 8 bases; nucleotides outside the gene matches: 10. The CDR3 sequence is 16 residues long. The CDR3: CATSEPGLAYIDEQFF. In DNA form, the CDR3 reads TGTGCCACCAGTGAACCGGGACTAGCGTATATAGATGAGCAGTTCTTC.